Listed below are T cell receptor beta chains from one sample, sequenced in a study of regulatory T cells in long-lasting Graves disease. MiXCR, run by TCRdb on the multiplex PCR reads, gives a single entry per CDR3 protein. The sample gives about 420,000 distinct CDR3 sequences, around 17% of which show up once; about 25% is in the top ten. A further study also used this sample, focusing on T cells in Graves' hyperthyroidism and ophthalmopathy.

Source: peripheral blood mononuclear cells (PBMCs), taken at new diagnosis, from a patient treated with antithyroid drugs. These receptors came from a woman aged 18-29 years with Graves disease. CDR3s include the opening cysteine and the closing phenylalanine or tryptophan. D genes are given only for firm matches. Clone size is given for some rows only: seen once, a few or many times, or a class if the clone is expanded.

V gene: TRBV24-1
D gene: .
J gene: TRBJ1-5
clone size: many
CDR3 DNA: TGTGCCACCGAGCCGCCACGGAGTAGCAATCAGCCCCAGCATTTT
CDR3 protein: CATEPPRSSNQPQHF

V gene: TRBV7-3
D gene: .
J gene: TRBJ2-2
clone size: few
CDR3 DNA: TGTGCCAGCAGCGATAAGGGGTCGCGGGCTGGGACCGGGGAGCTGTTTTTT
CDR3 protein: CASSDKGSRAGTGELFF

V gene: TRBV18
D gene: TRBD1
J gene: TRBJ1-1
clone size: many
CDR3 DNA: TGTGCCAGCTCATGGGACAGGGGAGGGACTGAAGCTTTCTTT
CDR3 protein: CASSWDRGGTEAFF

V gene: TRBV12-3/TRBV12-4
D gene: TRBD1
J gene: TRBJ2-4
clone size: few
CDR3 DNA: TGTGCCAGCAGCCTCGAGACAGGGTCAGCCAAAAACATTCAGTACTTC
CDR3 protein: CASSLETGSAKNIQYF

V gene: TRBV2
D gene: .
J gene: TRBJ2-7
clone size: many
CDR3 DNA: TGTGCCAGCATATTCCACGAGCAGTACTTC
CDR3 protein: CASIFHEQYF

V gene: TRBV20-1
D gene: TRBD2
J gene: TRBJ2-1
clone size: .
CDR3 DNA: TGCAGTTGGAGCGGGAGTGAGCAGTTCTTC
CDR3 protein: CSWSGSEQFF

V gene: TRBV6-1
D gene: TRBD1
J gene: TRBJ1-3
clone size: few
CDR3 DNA: TGTGCCGGCGACAGGGGTTCTGGAAACACCATATATTTT
CDR3 protein: CAGDRGSGNTIYF

V gene: TRBV20-1
D gene: .
J gene: TRBJ1-2
clone size: few
CDR3 DNA: TGCAGTGCTAGTCTCGTGTGGTATGGCTACACCTTC
CDR3 protein: CSASLVWYGYTF

V gene: TRBV9
D gene: TRBD2
J gene: TRBJ2-1
clone size: .
CDR3 DNA: TGTGCCAGCAGCGTCGACGGGACTAGGGACAATGAGCAGTTCTTC
CDR3 protein: CASSVDGTRDNEQFF

V gene: TRBV18
D gene: .
J gene: TRBJ2-7
clone size: many
CDR3 DNA: TGTGCCAGCTCACCAACTCAGTCATACGAGCAGTACTTC
CDR3 protein: CASSPTQSYEQYF

V gene: TRBV11-2
D gene: TRBD1
J gene: TRBJ2-1
clone size: once
CDR3 DNA: TGTGCCAGCAGCGCATGGGACAGCTCCTACAATGAGCAGTTCTTC
CDR3 protein: CASSAWDSSYNEQFF